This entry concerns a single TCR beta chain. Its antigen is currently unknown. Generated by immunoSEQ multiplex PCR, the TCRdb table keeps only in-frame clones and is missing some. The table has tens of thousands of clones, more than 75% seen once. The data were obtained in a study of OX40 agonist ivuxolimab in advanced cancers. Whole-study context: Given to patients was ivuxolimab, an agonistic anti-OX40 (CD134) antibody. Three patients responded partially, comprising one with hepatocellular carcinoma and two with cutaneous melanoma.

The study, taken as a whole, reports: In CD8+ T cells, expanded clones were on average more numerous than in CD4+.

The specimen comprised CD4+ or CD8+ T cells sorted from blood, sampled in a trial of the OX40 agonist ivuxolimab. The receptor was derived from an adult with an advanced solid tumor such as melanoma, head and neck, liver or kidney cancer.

CDR3 protein: CASSEVALQETQYF. The CDR3, as DNA: TGTGCCAGCAGCGAGGTGGCACTACAAGAGACCCAGTACTTC. The chain links TRBV7-9 to TRBJ2-5; D not certain. V lost 5 bases and J 2 bases, leaving 12 bases between the germline ends. Looked up from germline, CDR1 is SEHNR and CDR2 is FQNEAQ (reference sequence). The CDR3 loop spans 14 amino acids.